The 14 T cell receptor beta chains reported below all come from one sample, sequenced in a study of immune heterogeneity within non-small cell lung tumors. Multiplex PCR employing 32 V and 13 J primers generated amplicons of the TCR beta CDR3. TCRdb passed the multiplex PCR reads through MiXCR, listing each CDR3 protein once. The table records some 4,000 distinct CDR3 sequences, roughly 24% of them present only once. TCRs were amplified from 600 ng gDNA of bulk tumor per sample. Surgeons took several biopsies per primary tumor, spaced far apart, during surgery. Their non-small cell lung cancer was newly diagnosed and untreated, and the patients underwent curative surgery. Sequencing input: lung tumor tissue. These receptor sequences come from a man aged 55 to 69 with non-small cell lung cancer.

This clonotype is classed as medium-sized. This chain joins TRBV6-6 and TRBJ1-2; TRBD1 matches at 7 bases. Germline V gene data show CDR1 as MNHNY and CDR2 as SVGAGI (reference sequence). V shed 2 bases and J 3 bases; nucleotides not matched to a gene: 9. CDR3 size: 16 residues. The CDR3 DNA reads TGTGCCAGCAGTTACAGGGGACAGCTTAGGGACTATGGCTACACCTTC. It codes for CASSYRGQLRDYGYTF.

Regarding this clonotype: Being one base from a much bigger clone, this may be a read error. This chain connects TRBV6-2 or TRBV6-3 to TRBJ1-1; D is unclear. Germline V gene data show CDR1 as MNHEY and CDR2 as SVGEGT. CDR3 length: 13 residues. The ends were cut back, 4 bases at V and 1 base at J, with 7 bases in the middle. The CDR3: CASSCYKNTEAFF. CDR3 DNA: TGTGCCAGCAGTTGCTACAAGAACACTGAAGCTTTCTTT.

On this clonotype: Relative to the germline gene, one junction end is altered; a read error may explain this. The chain recombines TRBV6-4 with TRBJ2-3, with D tentatively TRBD1 (6 bases). The CDR3 has 15 amino acids. Germline V gives CDR1 MRHNA, CDR2 SNTAGT. CDR3 DNA sequence: TGTGTCAGCAGTGAGTCCACAGGGCAGGCAGATACGCAGTATTTT. It is translated as CVSSESTGQADTQYF.

In this sample, this clonotype turned up a few times. J is TRBJ1-1 and V is TRBV7-2; D remains ambiguous. The V and J ends lost 5 bases and 0 bases respectively, with 10 bases between them. Germline V gene sequence: CDR1 SGHTA, CDR2 FQGNSA. CDR3 length: 14 amino acids. DNA of the CDR3: TGTGCCAGCAGCCCGAGGGCCGTGAACACTGAAGCTTTCTTT. It codes for CASSPRAVNTEAFF.

By share, this clonotype ranks as medium-sized. The CDR3 region has the DNA TGCGCCAGCAGCCAACCGGGACAGGGGACCGGGGAGCTGTTTTTT. This codes for CASSQPGQGTGELFF. The chain combines TRBV4-1 with TRBJ2-2; 10 bases line up with TRBD1. The CDR3 length is 15 residues. The V gene end was trimmed by 2 bases and the J gene end by 5 bases; junction bases not matched to a gene: 2. Germline loops: CDR1 MGHRA, CDR2 YSYEKL.

This clonotype was counted a few times. This chain uses TRBV28 with TRBJ1-4, with 7 bases lining up with TRBD1. Germline V gives CDR1 MDHEN, CDR2 SYDVKM. The CDR3 sequence is 16 residues long. Germline trimming cut 3 bases from V and 6 bases from J; bases unmatched to any gene: 10. The CDR3 reads CASSFTTRDSDEKLFF. For the CDR3, the DNA is TGTGCCAGCAGTTTTACCACCCGGGACAGCGATGAAAAACTGTTTTTT.

This clonotype was observed a handful of times. The rearrangement joins TRBV5-1 to TRBJ1-1, with D maybe TRBD1 (6 bases). The germline V gene has CDR1 SGHRS and CDR2 YFSETQ. CDR3 length equals 16 residues. Trimming took 1 base from V and 3 from J, leaving 16 bases between them. The CDR3 region is CASSLWAGAAYTEAFF. CDR3 bases: TGCGCCAGCAGCTTGTGGGCGGGGGCGGCGTACACTGAAGCTTTCTTT.

Only a few counts were recorded for this clonotype. The rearrangement links TRBV25-1 to TRBJ2-3, with TRBD2 matching over 7 bases. The junction had 5 bases not matched to a gene; V was cut back by 2 bases and J by 0 bases. Germline CDR1 MGHDK, CDR2 SYGVNS. The CDR3 consists of 16 residues. This chain's CDR3 is CASSEGNGGSTDTQYF. The CDR3 nucleotides read TGTGCCAGCAGTGAAGGTAACGGGGGGAGCACAGATACGCAGTATTTT.

CDR3 nucleotides: TGTGCCAGCAGTCTGGCACAGGGAGCCAATCAGCCCCAGCATTTT. Its translation: CASSLAQGANQPQHF. The chain carries TRBV2 and TRBJ1-5; possible D gene TRBD1, 6 bases. This CDR3 has 15 amino acids. The V end lost 5 bases, the J end lost 3 bases, and 14 bases lay between the germline ends. Germline values: CDR1 SNHLY, CDR2 FYNNEI.

The CDR3 DNA reads TGTGCCAGCAGCTTGTTTAGGGCGGGAGAAAGCGACAATGAGCAGTTCTTC. This codes for CASSLFRAGESDNEQFF. The chain links TRBV5-6 to TRBJ2-1, with 7 nucleotides matching TRBD2. The germline CDR1 and CDR2 sequences are SGHDT and YYEEEE. The CDR3 sequence is 17 residues long. Trimming cost V 1 base and J 5 bases; bases outside gene matches: 12.

This chain connects TRBV6-1 to TRBJ2-3; no clear D gene. The germline V gene has CDR1 MNHNS and CDR2 SASEGT. V lost 5 bases and J 5 bases, leaving 20 bases between the germline ends. This CDR3 region has 16 residues. Here the CDR3 reads CASSRTGSDHGDTQYF. Here the CDR3 DNA reads TGTGCCAGCAGTAGAACCGGATCGGATCACGGAGATACGCAGTATTTT.

This clonotype qualifies as medium-sized (0.01 to 0.1%). This chain connects TRBV4-1 to TRBJ2-7; the D gene is possibly TRBD1 (6 bases). This CDR3 is built from 14 residues. The ends were cut back, 3 bases at V and 3 bases at J, with 12 bases in the middle. In germline, CDR1 is MGHRA, CDR2 YSYEKL. The CDR3 is CASSQAKGDYEQYF. DNA of the CDR3: TGCGCCAGCAGCCAGGCAAAGGGGGACTACGAGCAGTACTTC.

The chain carries TRBV2 and TRBJ1-3, with 7 positions matching TRBD1. The CDR3 is made up of 16 amino acids. Germline V CDR1 and CDR2: SNHLY, FYNNEI. Trimming took 5 bases from V and 0 from J; bases not matched to a gene: 7. In DNA form, the CDR3 reads TGTGCCAGCAGTTATGACAGGGCCTTCTCTGGAAACACCATATATTTT. Amino acids: CASSYDRAFSGNTIYF.

By share, this clonotype counts as medium-sized. The gene calls are TRBV7-2 and TRBJ2-7; D may be TRBD2 (6 bases). Germline CDR1 and CDR2: SGHTA and FQGNSA. Trimming removed 3 bases from V and 2 bases from J, with 11 bases in between. The CDR3 is 14 residues long. CDR3: CASSFSTGAYEQYF. CDR3 bases: TGTGCCAGCAGCTTTAGTACGGGGGCCTACGAGCAGTACTTC.